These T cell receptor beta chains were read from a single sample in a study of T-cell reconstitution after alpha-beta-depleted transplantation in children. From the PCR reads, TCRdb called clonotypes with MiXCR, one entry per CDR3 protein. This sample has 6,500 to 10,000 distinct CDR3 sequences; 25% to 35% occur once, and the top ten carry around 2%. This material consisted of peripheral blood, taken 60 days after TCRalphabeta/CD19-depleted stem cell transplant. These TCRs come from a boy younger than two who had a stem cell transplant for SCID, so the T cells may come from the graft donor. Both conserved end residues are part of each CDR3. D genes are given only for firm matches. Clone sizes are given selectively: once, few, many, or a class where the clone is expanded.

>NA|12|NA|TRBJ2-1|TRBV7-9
CASSLEGIEQFF
TGTGCCAGCAGCTTAGAGGGGATTGAGCAGTTCTTC
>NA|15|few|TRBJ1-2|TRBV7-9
CASSLVSDMAYGYTF
TGTGCCAGCAGCTTAGTCTCGGACATGGCCTATGGCTACACCTTC
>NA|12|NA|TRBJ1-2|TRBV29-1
CSVSTGNYGYTF
TGCAGCGTTTCCACAGGGAACTATGGCTACACCTTC
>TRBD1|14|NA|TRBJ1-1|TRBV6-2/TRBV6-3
CASSYSTGATEAFF
TGTGCCAGCAGTTACTCGACAGGGGCCACTGAAGCTTTCTTT
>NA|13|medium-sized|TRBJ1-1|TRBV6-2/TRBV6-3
CASSGVANTEAFF
TGTGCCAGCTCGGGGGTAGCGAACACTGAAGCTTTCTTT
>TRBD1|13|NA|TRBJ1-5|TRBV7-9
CASSGQENQPQHF
TGTGCCAGCAGCGGACAGGAAAATCAGCCCCAGCATTTT
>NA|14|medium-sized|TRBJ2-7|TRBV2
CASIARTVIHEQYF
TGTGCCAGCATCGCTCGGACCGTCATCCACGAGCAGTACTTC
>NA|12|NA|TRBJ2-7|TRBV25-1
CASSPGGNEQYF
TGTGCCAGCAGTCCTGGTGGGAACGAGCAGTACTTC
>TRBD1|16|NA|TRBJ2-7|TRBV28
CASRRYRDRGTYEQYF
TGTGCCAGCAGACGATACCGGGACAGGGGCACCTACGAGCAGTACTTC
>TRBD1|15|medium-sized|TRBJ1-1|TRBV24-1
CATSTWTGEDTEAFF
TGTGCCACCAGTACCTGGACAGGGGAGGACACTGAAGCTTTCTTT
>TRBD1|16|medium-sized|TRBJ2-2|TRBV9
CASSVVGQGAAGELFF
TGTGCCAGCAGCGTAGTCGGGCAGGGGGCGGCCGGGGAGCTGTTTTTT
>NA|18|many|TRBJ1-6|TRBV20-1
CSARDWGGHLFYNSPLHF
TGCAGTGCTAGAGATTGGGGGGGTCACCTATTTTATAATTCACCCCTCCACTTT
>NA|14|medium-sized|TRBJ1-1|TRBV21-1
CASSWFCPNTEAFF
TGTGCCAGCAGCTGGTTCTGCCCGAACACTGAAGCTTTCTTT
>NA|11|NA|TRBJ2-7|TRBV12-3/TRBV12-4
CASSGSYEQYF
TGTGCCAGCAGTGGCTCCTACGAGCAGTACTTC
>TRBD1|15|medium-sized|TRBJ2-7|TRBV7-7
CASSLRTGPPYEQYF
TGTGCTAGCAGCCTCCGGACAGGACCGCCATACGAGCAGTACTTC
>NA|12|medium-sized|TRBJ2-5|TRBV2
CASNEPQETQYF
TGTGCCAGCAACGAACCGCAAGAGACCCAGTACTTC
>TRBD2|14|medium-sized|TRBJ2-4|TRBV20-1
CSARGKAGGSIQYF
TGCAGTGCTAGAGGAAAAGCGGGGGGCTCCATTCAGTACTTC
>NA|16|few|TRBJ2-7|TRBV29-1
CSVESPSASSFNEQYF
TGCAGCGTTGAATCCCCCTCCGCAAGTAGCTTCAACGAGCAGTACTTC
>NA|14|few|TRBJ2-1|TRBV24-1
CATSARTGYNEQFF
TGTGCCACCAGTGCCCGAACAGGGTACAATGAGCAGTTCTTC
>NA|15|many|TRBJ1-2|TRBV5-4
CASSSELGSNYGYTF
TGTGCCAGCAGCTCAGAGTTGGGGTCTAACTATGGCTACACCTTC
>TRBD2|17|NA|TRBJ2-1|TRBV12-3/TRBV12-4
CASSPALGTSGSDEQFF
TGTGCCAGCAGCCCCGCCCTCGGGACTAGCGGGAGTGATGAGCAGTTCTTC
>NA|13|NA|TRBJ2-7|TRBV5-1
CASSLSSTYEQYF
TGCGCCAGCAGCTTGTCTAGCACCTACGAGCAGTACTTC
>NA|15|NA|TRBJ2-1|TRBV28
CASRLPGTADHEQFF
TGTGCCAGCAGACTCCCCGGGACGGCGGACCATGAGCAGTTCTTC
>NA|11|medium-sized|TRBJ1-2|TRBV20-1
CSARTVWGYTF
TGCAGTGCTAGGACGGTCTGGGGCTACACCTTC
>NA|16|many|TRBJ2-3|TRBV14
CASSQGSYPYTDTQYF
TGTGCCAGCAGCCAAGGGAGTTACCCCTACACAGATACGCAGTATTTT
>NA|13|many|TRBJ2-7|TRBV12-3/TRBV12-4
CASSLLSPYEQYF
TGTGCCAGCAGTTTACTTTCCCCCTACGAGCAGTACTTC
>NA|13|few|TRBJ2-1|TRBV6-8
CASKNGFYNEQFF
TGTGCCAGCAAGAACGGGTTCTACAATGAGCAGTTCTTC
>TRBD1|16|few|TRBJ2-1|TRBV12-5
CASGTTQGLHDNEQFF
TGTGCTAGTGGTACGACACAGGGGTTACATGACAATGAGCAGTTCTTC
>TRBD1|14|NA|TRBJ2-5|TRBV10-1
CASSYDRDQETQYF
TGCGCCAGCAGCTACGACAGGGACCAAGAGACCCAGTACTTC
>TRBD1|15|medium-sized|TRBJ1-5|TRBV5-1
CASSPTGGSNQPQHF
TGCGCCAGCAGCCCGACAGGGGGGAGCAATCAGCCCCAGCATTTT
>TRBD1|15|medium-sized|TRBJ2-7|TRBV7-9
CASSFGPETGGEQYF
TGTGCCAGCAGTTTTGGCCCCGAAACAGGGGGCGAGCAGTACTTC
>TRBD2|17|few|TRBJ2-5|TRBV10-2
CASSEIRGGVGRETQYF
TGCGCCAGCAGTGAGATTCGGGGAGGGGTAGGTCGGGAGACCCAGTACTTC
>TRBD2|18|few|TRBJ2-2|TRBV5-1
CASSLTSGSNPVTGELFF
TGCGCCAGCAGCTTGACTAGCGGGAGTAATCCGGTCACCGGGGAGCTGTTTTTT
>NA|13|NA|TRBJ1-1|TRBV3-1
CASSHTSTRRAFF
TGTGCCAGCAGCCATACCAGCACCCGAAGAGCTTTCTTT
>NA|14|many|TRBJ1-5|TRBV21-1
CANNWAQGGQPQHF
TGTGCCAACAACTGGGCCCAGGGGGGTCAGCCCCAGCATTTT
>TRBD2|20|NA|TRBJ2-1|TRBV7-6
CASSLDEGVLAGGPGYEQFF
TGTGCCAGCAGCTTAGACGAGGGTGTGCTAGCGGGAGGGCCGGGATATGAGCAGTTCTTC